The present T cell receptor beta chain was sequenced within a study of OX40 agonist ivuxolimab in advanced cancers. Study-wide results and caveats: CD4+ T cells averaged fewer expanded clones than CD8+ T cells.

The table came from immunoSEQ multiplex PCR; TCRdb's copy has only in-frame clones and leaves some out. The sample lists approximately 20,000 clones; approximately 83% were seen once. For this clone: What it binds is not known.

Cycle 7 day 1, cycle 4 day 1, and baseline were the timepoints at which blood was sampled. Germline V gene sequence: CDR1 SGHAT, CDR2 FQDESV (reference sequence). V lost 3 bases, J lost 3 bases, and 6 bases stayed unmatched. The CDR3 spans 15 residues. This receptor was obtained from an adult with an advanced solid tumor such as melanoma, head and neck, liver or kidney cancer. This chain links TRBV11-1 with TRBJ2-7, with TRBD1 matching 9 bases. This specimen was CD4+ or CD8+ T cells sorted from blood, taken in a trial of the OX40 agonist ivuxolimab. In DNA form, the CDR3 reads TGTGCCAGCAGCTTCTGGACAGGGGAAGGCTACGAGCAGTACTTC. Translation: CASSFWTGEGYEQYF.